Presented here are 20 T cell receptor beta chains from one specimen sequenced in a study of blood T cell repertoires in COVID-19. Method: immunoSEQ multiplex PCR; TCRdb's copy keeps in-frame clones and lacks some. The sample yields around 65,000 clones, approximately 80% seen once. Sample: peripheral blood. These receptors originate from a woman aged 45-65 years with active or convalescent COVID-19.

This chain links TRBV5-5 with TRBJ2-5; D unclear. Germline loops: CDR1 SGHKS, CDR2 YYEKEE (reference sequence). This CDR3 comprises 14 residues. The germline V and J ends were trimmed by 4 bases and 4 bases, with 14 bases remaining between them. CDR3 sequence reads: CASSPFTSAETQYF. CDR3 bases: TGTGCCAGCAGCCCCTTTACTTCCGCAGAGACCCAGTACTTC.

Concerning this clone itself: Different DNA sequences within this sample yield the same CDR3. The chain uses TRBV2 and TRBJ1-5; the D is unclear. Germline V lookup: CDR1 SNHLY, CDR2 FYNNEI. This CDR3 has 12 amino acids. Trimming shortened V by 8 bases and J by 3 bases, and 8 bases separated the two germline ends. The CDR3 DNA is TGTGCCAGCTCTGGCAACAATCAGCCCCAGCATTTT. The encoded protein is CASSGNNQPQHF.

The chain carries TRBV5-1 and TRBJ2-3; D is possibly TRBD2 (6 bases). CDR1 is SGHRS and CDR2 is YFSETQ in the germline V gene. V shed 4 bases and J shed 2 bases, with 14 bases lying between them. This CDR3 comprises 15 residues. In DNA, the CDR3 is TGCGCCAGCAGCGTGGGGGGACTTGACACAGATACGCAGTATTTT. Translation: CASSVGGLDTDTQYF. The variable domain in full, with the rest retrieved from reference TRBV5-1 and TRBJ2-3, is KAGVTQTPRYLIKTRGQQVTLSCSPISGHRSVSWYQQTPGQGLQFLFEYFSETQRNKGNFPGRFSGRQFSNSRSEMNVSTLELGDSALYLCASSVGGLDTDTQYFGPGTRLTVL.

This chain joins TRBV29-1 and TRBJ1-2; 11 positions agree with TRBD1. V shed 3 bases and J 4 bases; nucleotides not matched to a gene: 7. Germline lookup yields CDR1 SQVTM and CDR2 ANQGSEA. The CDR3 consists of 15 residues. Here the CDR3 DNA reads TGCAGCGTTGAGCGGACAGGGGGCGGAACCTATGGCTACACCTTC. Its translation: CSVERTGGGTYGYTF.

The CDR3 sequence is CASSPPGLAGGNEQFF. Written as DNA, the CDR3 is TGTGCCAGCAGCCCCCCGGGACTAGCGGGAGGTAATGAGCAGTTCTTC. The rearrangement joins TRBV7-3 to TRBJ2-1; 15 bases line up with TRBD2. The V gene's germline CDR1 is SGHTA and CDR2 FQGTGA. With 5 bases clipped from V and 7 bases from J, the junction kept 6 bases outside the gene matches. The CDR3 covers 16 residues.

The chain recombines TRBV4-1 with TRBJ2-5; TRBD1 might be the D (5 bases). Germline V gene sequence: CDR1 MGHRA, CDR2 YSYEKL. V dropped 4 bases and J dropped 1 base, with 13 bases sitting between them. This CDR3 spans 15 amino acids. Here the CDR3 DNA reads TGCGCCAGCAGCCTTTCAGCACAGGCCCAAGAGACCCAGTACTTC. It specifies CASSLSAQAQETQYF.

This clone was seen a handful of times. This chain uses TRBV5-1 with TRBJ1-2; 7 nucleotides line up with TRBD1. The CDR3 totals 14 residues. The germline gives CDR1 SGHRS, CDR2 YFSETQ. J was trimmed by 0 bases and V by 4 bases; bases with no gene match: 3. The CDR3 DNA follows: TGCGCCAGCAGCCCCGGGACAGCTAACTATGGCTACACCTTC. It yields the protein CASSPGTANYGYTF. Using reference TRBV5-1 and TRBJ1-2 for the parts outside the CDR3, the full variable domain is KAGVTQTPRYLIKTRGQQVTLSCSPISGHRSVSWYQQTPGQGLQFLFEYFSETQRNKGNFPGRFSGRQFSNSRSEMNVSTLELGDSALYLCASSPGTANYGYTFGSGTRLTVV.

The rearrangement uses TRBV18 and TRBJ1-2, with 8 bases identical to TRBD1. The CDR3 runs 17 residues. V lost 3 bases, J lost 4 bases, and 13 bases stayed unmatched. Germline V gene sequence: CDR1 KGHSH, CDR2 LQKENI. The CDR3 nucleotides read TGTGCCAGCTCACCGACTAGAGATGGACAGGGCACCTATGGCTACACCTTC. It is translated as CASSPTRDGQGTYGYTF. Supplemented by reference TRBV18 and TRBJ1-2, the full variable domain reads NAGVMQNPRHLVRRRGQEARLRCSPMKGHSHVYWYRQLPEEGLKFMVYLQKENIIDESGMPKERFSAEFPKEGPSILRIQQVVRGDSAAYFCASSPTRDGQGTYGYTFGSGTRLTVV.

The V gene is TRBV2, the J gene TRBJ1-5; possible D gene TRBD1, 5 bases. Trimming took off 6 bases at V and 2 bases at J, with 20 bases between the two ends. Germline V gene data show CDR1 as SNHLY and CDR2 as FYNNEI. The CDR3 is 17 amino acids. CDR3 in DNA: TGTGCCAGCAGCGGTAGGAGGGACCGAAGGGGCAATCAGCCCCAGCATTTT. Amino acid sequence: CASSGRRDRRGNQPQHF. The full variable domain, its missing parts supplied by reference TRBV2 and TRBJ1-5, is EPEVTQTPSHQVTQMGQEVILRCVPISNHLYFYWYRQILGQKVEFLVSFYNNEISEKSEIFDDQFSVERPDGSNFTLKIRSTKLEDSAMYFCASSGRRDRRGNQPQHFGDGTRLSIL.

In the case of this clone: A read error is likely, as this CDR3 ends without the conserved phenylalanine or tryptophan. The DNA is left out, because the CDR3 cannot be placed on it with certainty; the CDR3 is given as TCRdb lists it. The chain joins TRBV3-1 (or the pseudogene TRBV3-2) to TRBJ2-2; the D call TRBD2 from the table was never checked on the DNA. With termini counted, the CDR3 has 16 amino acids. Germline lookup yields CDR1 LGHDT and CDR2 YNNKEL (reference sequence). CDR3: CASSQDGGDYSPSPRC.

The gene calls are TRBV7-9 and TRBJ2-1; 8 nucleotides align to TRBD2. The germline gives CDR1 SEHNR, CDR2 FQNEAQ (reference sequence). There are 15 residues in the CDR3. The ends lost 2 bases at V and 4 bases at J; junction bases unmatched: 4. CDR3 protein: CASSLQSGGYNEQFF. Written as DNA, the CDR3 is TGTGCCAGCAGCTTACAATCGGGAGGGTACAATGAGCAGTTCTTC.

The chain employs TRBV30 and TRBJ1-2; the match to TRBD1 covers 11 bases. The CDR3 is 13 residues long. Germline CDR1 and CDR2: GTSNPN and SVGIG (reference sequence). J gave up 8 bases and V 3 bases, and 5 bases lay outside the gene matches. In nucleotides, the CDR3 is TGTGCCTGGAGCCCAGGGACAGGGGGAGGCTACACCTTC. Protein: CAWSPGTGGGYTF. Filled out from reference TRBV30 and TRBJ1-2, the complete variable domain reads SQTIHQWPATLVQPVGSPLSLECTVEGTSNPNLYWYRQAAGRGLQLLFYSVGIGQISSEVPQNLSASRPQDRQFILSSKKLLLSDSGFYLCAWSPGTGGGYTFGSGTRLTVV.

The chain joins TRBV10-3 to TRBJ1-4; D unclear. Germline V gene data show CDR1 as ENHRY and CDR2 as SYGVKD. The germline V and J ends were trimmed by 0 bases and 8 bases, with 10 bases remaining between them. The CDR3 sequence is 14 residues long. Here the CDR3 DNA reads TGTGCCATCAGTGAGTCTTCAGGTCCGGAAAAACTGTTTTTT. This encodes CAISESSGPEKLFF.

The chain recombines TRBV7-9 with TRBJ1-3, with D unresolved. Trimming removed 2 bases from V and 4 bases from J, with 12 bases in between. The germline gives CDR1 SEHNR, CDR2 FQNEAQ (reference sequence). The CDR3 runs to 15 residues. The DNA for the CDR3 is TGTGCCAGCAGCTTACCCTTCCGGTACGGAAACACCATATATTTT. The encoded protein is CASSLPFRYGNTIYF. The whole variable domain, filled in from reference TRBV7-9 and TRBJ1-3, reads DTGVSQNPRHKITKRGQNVTFRCDPISEHNRLYWYRQTLGQGPEFLTYFQNEAQLEKSRLLSDRFSAERPKGSFSTLEIQRTEQGDSAMYLCASSLPFRYGNTIYFGEGSWLTVV.

This sequence joins TRBV7-9 and TRBJ2-3; D is unresolved. CDR1 and CDR2 from the germline V gene are SEHNR and FQNEAQ (reference sequence). V dropped 3 bases and J dropped 6 bases, with 4 bases sitting between them. The CDR3 is made up of 11 amino acids. The CDR3 protein is CASSFEDTQYF. The CDR3, as DNA: TGTGCCAGCAGCTTCGAGGATACGCAGTATTTT.

This clone has just one count. The chain couples TRBV5-8 to TRBJ2-5; 7 bases are shared with TRBD1. This CDR3 is 16 amino acids long. Germline V gives CDR1 SGHTS, CDR2 YDEGEE. The trim removed 0 bases at V and 1 base at J, leaving 6 bases unmatched. The CDR3 DNA reads as TGTGCCAGCAGCTTGGGACAGGGTCGGTTCCAAGAGACCCAGTACTTC. Translation gives CASSLGQGRFQETQYF.

The V and J genes are TRBV3-1 (or the pseudogene TRBV3-2) and TRBJ1-1; 7 nucleotides align to TRBD1. Germline V gene sequence: CDR1 LGHDT, CDR2 YNNKEL (reference sequence). The ends lost 4 bases at V and 5 bases at J; junction bases unmatched: 7. The CDR3 runs 14 residues. This CDR3 is CASSPRRGNTEAFF. In DNA form, the CDR3 reads TGTGCCAGCAGCCCCCGCAGGGGGAATACTGAAGCTTTCTTT.

This clone was seen more than once but under ten times. The chain has TRBV11-3 and TRBJ2-2; no definite D call. The CDR3 spans 14 residues. The V end was cut by 1 base, the J end by 5 bases, with 8 bases between. The germline CDR1 and CDR2 sequences are SGHNT and YENEEA. The CDR3 loop reads CASSLGPSTGELFF. Written as DNA, the CDR3 is TGTGCCAGCAGCTTAGGGCCGTCTACCGGGGAGCTGTTTTTT.

The chain combines TRBV4-3 with TRBJ2-7, with 7 positions matching TRBD1. There are 14 residues in the CDR3. V lost 2 bases to trimming and J lost 3 bases; unmatched junction nucleotides: 4. Per germline, CDR1 LGHNA and CDR2 YSLEER. CDR3 DNA: TGCGCCAGCAGCCAACGGGCAGGGGGCTACGAGCAGTACTTC. Protein: CASSQRAGGYEQYF.

The chain has TRBV11-2 and TRBJ1-3; possible D gene TRBD1, 5 bases. The CDR3 covers 18 residues. V was clipped by 4 bases and J by 0 bases, with 19 bases between them. CDR1 is SGHAT and CDR2 is FQNNGV in the germline V gene. The CDR3 here is CASSSTAGGTASGNTIYF. CDR3 coding DNA: TGTGCCAGCAGCTCGACAGCTGGGGGGACGGCCTCTGGAAACACCATATATTTT.